This TCR beta chain was captured by sequencing in a study of shared clonotypes between healthy human individuals. Study context: Three plates each covered CD4 naive and memory; CD8 naive two, CD8 memory one.

Study-level results: Rarefaction demonstrated incomplete sorted-subset sequencing despite large depth.

Authors' methods: Filtering differed since immunoSEQ provided only junctions, with no quality scores. The data were produced by immunoSEQ multiplex PCR, yet TCRdb's version contains in-frame clones alone and is incomplete. V and J calls and clone size are as listed in that table; D and trimming were resolved from the DNA. The sample lists 2.3 million or so clones, more than 85% occurring once. Details on this clone: Its matching antigen is unknown.

Germline loops: CDR1 SGHVS, CDR2 FNYEAQ. The CDR3 is 18 amino acids. V lost 3 bases, J lost 6 bases, and 15 bases stayed unmatched. Recent acute infections and vaccinations were absent in the healthy HIV-negative adult donors. Sequences were obtained from naive CD4+ T cells from PBMCs. This sample's subset: CD45RA+ positively selected. The receptor comes from a man younger than 35 in good health. Some clones in this sample may be carry-over from other donors' samples. V usage is TRBV7-6 and J usage is TRBJ2-1, with 9 positions matching TRBD1. The CDR3: CASSFRDRVPGHANEQFF. The CDR3 bases are TGTGCCAGCAGCTTCCGGGACAGGGTCCCCGGTCACGCCAATGAGCAGTTCTTC.